The 16 T cell receptor beta chains listed next were all sequenced from one sample in a study of blood T cell repertoires in COVID-19 (dated by TCRdb to the early 2020s). Library method: the immunoSEQ multiplex PCR assay. The table comes from immuneACCESS by way of TCRdb, which keeps in-frame sequences with V and J called. Part of the clones is missing from these tables; in studies checked, under half for an unresolved V gene and the rest for unknown reasons. This sample is represented by around 160,000 clones; over 80% of them were singletons. The top ten constitute roughly 13% of the sample. Material: PBMCs or T cells enriched from blood (not recorded which). The receptor set was obtained from a woman aged 55-69 years who had recovered from COVID-19.

Here the CDR3 reads CASSEQGLKNTIYF. For the CDR3, the DNA is TGTGCCAGCAGTGAACAGGGATTGAAAAACACCATATATTTT. The chain couples TRBV2 to TRBJ1-3; perhaps TRBD1 as D (5 bases). CDR3 length: 14 residues. Germline loops: CDR1 SNHLY, CDR2 FYNNEI. V dropped 2 bases and J dropped 6 bases, with 11 bases sitting between them.

This chain connects TRBV4-1 to TRBJ1-4, with 7 bases lining up with TRBD1. Germline loops: CDR1 MGHRA, CDR2 YSYEKL. V was pared by 1 base and J by 10 bases, with 15 bases of the junction left unmatched. There are 17 residues in the CDR3. CDR3 protein: CASSQAAGGQGVGKLFF. Here the CDR3 DNA reads TGCGCCAGCAGCCAAGCGGCAGGGGGGCAAGGCGTTGGAAAACTGTTTTTT.

This chain connects TRBV12-5 to TRBJ1-2; D gene uncertain. The CDR3 is made up of 12 amino acids. The germline V and J ends were trimmed by 6 bases and 5 bases, with 10 bases remaining between them. Germline V lookup: CDR1 LGHNT, CDR2 FRNRAP. The CDR3 nucleotides read TGTGCTAGTGGCCAAGAACTATATGGCTACACCTTC. Its protein product is CASGQELYGYTF.

This chain links TRBV7-9 with TRBJ2-1, with 14 bases aligning to TRBD2. CDR3 length: 14 residues. V was clipped by 4 bases and J by 10 bases; unmatched bases: 3. From germline, CDR1 is SEHNR and CDR2 FQNEAQ (reference sequence). This CDR3 is CASSSGLAGVEQFF. CDR3 nucleotides: TGTGCCAGCAGCTCGGGACTAGCGGGAGTCGAGCAGTTCTTC.

This sequence joins TRBV4-2 and TRBJ1-2; 8 nucleotides line up with TRBD1. The CDR3 runs 18 residues. J lost 4 bases, V lost 4 bases, and 17 bases had no gene match. Germline V gene sequence: CDR1 LGHNA, CDR2 YNFKEQ. The CDR3 nucleotides are TGTGCCAGCAGCCCTTTCCTGGGACAGGATATGAGGGTCTATGGCTACACCTTC. Amino acid sequence: CASSPFLGQDMRVYGYTF.

This sequence joins TRBV5-4 and TRBJ2-1; TRBD1 agrees at 7 bases. Trimming removed 4 bases from V and 5 bases from J; junction bases left unmatched: 9. This CDR3 has 15 amino acids. CDR1 is SGHNT, CDR2 YYREEE, per germline (reference sequence). The CDR3 loop is CASSTPRQGNNEQFF. CDR3 nucleotide sequence: TGTGCCAGCAGCACCCCAAGACAGGGCAACAATGAGCAGTTCTTC.

As for this clone: The sample holds other DNA sequences that translate to the same CDR3. The rearrangement joins TRBV5-1 to TRBJ2-3, with D possibly being TRBD2 (6 bases). Trimming stripped 5 bases from V and 0 bases from J, with 10 bases between. The CDR3 covers 14 residues. Germline CDR1 reads SGHRS; CDR2 reads YFSETQ. CDR3 DNA sequence: TGCGCCAGCAGTCCCGGGACTAGCACAGATACGCAGTATTTT. This gives the protein CASSPGTSTDTQYF.

The chain is built from TRBV4-2 and TRBJ2-1, with TRBD2 matching over 10 bases. Germline V gene sequence: CDR1 LGHNA, CDR2 YNFKEQ. The CDR3 has 17 residues. V lost 0 bases and J lost 6; bases outside the gene matches: 8. CDR3 bases: TGTGCCAGCAGCCAAGATCCACTAGCGGGACGAATCAATGAGCAGTTCTTC. Protein sequence: CASSQDPLAGRINEQFF.

This clone was observed a few times. J is TRBJ2-2 and V is TRBV3-1 (or the pseudogene TRBV3-2); 7 bases align to TRBD2. Trimming removed 4 bases from V and 6 bases from J; junction bases left unmatched: 8. Germline loops: CDR1 LGHDT, CDR2 YNNKEL (reference sequence). This CDR3 has 15 amino acids. CDR3 loop: CASSLRGLVPGELFF. The DNA of the CDR3 is TGTGCCAGCAGCCTGAGAGGACTAGTCCCCGGGGAGCTGTTTTTT.

The chain employs TRBV7-2 and TRBJ2-7, with a weak D call TRBD1 (6 bases). The CDR3 has 15 residues. V was pared by 1 base and J by 0 bases, with 10 bases between. Germline CDR1 reads SGHTA; CDR2 reads FQGNSA. CDR3 protein: CASSLGGTRSYEQYF. The CDR3 DNA reads TGTGCCAGCAGCTTAGGAGGGACACGCTCCTACGAGCAGTACTTC. Combining the CDR3 with reference TRBV7-2 and TRBJ2-7 gives the whole variable domain GAGVSQSPSNKVTEKGKDVELRCDPISGHTALYWYRQSLGQGLEFLIYFQGNSAPDKSGLPSDRFSAERTGGSVSTLTIQRTQQEDSAVYLCASSLGGTRSYEQYFGPGTRLTVT.

This chain links TRBV27 with TRBJ1-4; 9 bases fit TRBD1. Germline assignment: CDR1 MNHEY and CDR2 SMNVEV (reference sequence). This CDR3 comprises 15 residues. J was trimmed by 8 bases and V by 5 bases; bases with no gene match: 9. CDR3 sequence reads: CASSARQGEGEKLFF. The CDR3 DNA is TGTGCCAGCAGTGCACGACAGGGGGAGGGCGAAAAACTGTTTTTT.

The genes are TRBV5-6 and TRBJ1-2; D gene unclear. In germline, CDR1 is SGHDT, CDR2 YYEEEE. CDR3 length: 15 amino acids. V shed 1 base and J shed 4 bases, with 14 bases lying between them. As DNA, the CDR3 is TGTGCCAGCAGCTTGAGACTCCCAGATTTCTATGGCTACACCTTC. Translating gives CASSLRLPDFYGYTF.

V and J are TRBV21-1 and TRBJ1-1. TRBV21-1 is noted as a pseudogene. The CDR3 loop spans 17 amino acids. The CDR3 DNA is TGTGCCAGCAGCAAAGGAGGAAGACGGAAGATGAACACTGAAGCTTTCTTT. It encodes CASSKGGRRKMNTEAFF.

The J gene is TRBJ2-7, the V gene TRBV2; maybe TRBD1 (6 bases). The CDR3 runs to 13 residues. Deletions cut 4 bases from V and 3 bases from J, with 10 bases between. In germline, CDR1 is SNHLY, CDR2 FYNNEI. CDR3 sequence (DNA): TGTGCCAGCAGTGTGGCAGGGGTCTACGAGCAGTACTTC. As protein: CASSVAGVYEQYF.

The chain employs TRBV4-2 and TRBJ2-3; 8 bases map to TRBD1. The CDR3 consists of 19 residues. V gave up 5 bases and J gave up 0 bases; unmatched junction bases: 16. Germline assignment: CDR1 LGHNA and CDR2 YNFKEQ. The CDR3 spells CASSSQGASTRYSTDTQYF. CDR3 nucleotides: TGTGCCAGCAGCTCGCAGGGGGCCAGCACAAGGTATAGCACAGATACGCAGTATTTT.

The J gene is TRBJ2-3, the V gene TRBV11-2; 9 bases fit TRBD1. The V gene's germline CDR1 is SGHAT and CDR2 FQNNGV. Trimming took 5 bases from V and 3 from J; bases not matched to a gene: 15. The CDR3 covers 18 residues. DNA for the CDR3: TGTGCCAGCAGCCCACACGCCGGGACAGGGCGTCGGACAGATACGCAGTATTTT. Its protein is CASSPHAGTGRRTDTQYF.